These 4 T cell receptor beta chains originate from one sample sequenced in a study of cytomegalovirus exposure and HLA in healthy donors. 13 Jbeta primers and 60 Vbeta primers were used for the PCR. Only in-frame clones appear in the TCRdb table, and some are missing; sequencing was by immunoSEQ multiplex PCR. Found here are about 84,000 clones, more than 70% of them singletons; the top ten hold just under 2.5%. The specimen was PBMCs. The origin of the receptors is a male donor in good health and CMV-seropositive.

This chain joins TRBV10-1 and TRBJ1-3, with D uncertain. This CDR3 comprises 16 residues. Germline-derived CDR1 and CDR2 are WNHNN and SYGVQD (reference sequence). The V and J ends lost 2 bases and 0 bases respectively, with 11 bases between them. CDR3 loop: CASSEGYRSSGNTIYF. In DNA form, the CDR3 reads TGCGCCAGCAGTGAGGGATACAGAAGCTCTGGAAACACCATATATTTT.

This clone was counted once. The V call is TRBV7-2, the J call TRBJ2-5; 11 nucleotides match TRBD2. After removal of 4 bases from V and 2 bases from J, the junction contained 6 bases not matched to a gene. The length of the CDR3 is 16 residues. In germline, CDR1 is SGHTA, CDR2 FQGNSA. The CDR3 loop is CASSSRVAGGQETQYF. CDR3 in DNA: TGTGCCAGCAGCTCTAGGGTAGCGGGAGGGCAAGAGACCCAGTACTTC.

CDR3 nucleotides: TGTGCCAGCAGCCAAATTAGAGGCTCTGGGGCCAACGTCCTGACTTTC. Its protein product is CASSQIRGSGANVLTF. This chain links TRBV14 with TRBJ2-6; D not certain. The CDR3 contains 16 residues. Trimming removed 2 bases from V and 0 bases from J, with 8 bases in between. CDR1 SGHDN and CDR2 FVKESK come from the germline V gene.

Of note for this clone: The same CDR3 can be traced to other DNA sequences in this sample. The chain links TRBV19 to TRBJ2-1; 10 bases agree with TRBD2. From germline, CDR1 is LNHDA and CDR2 SQIVND (reference sequence). This CDR3 is built from 16 residues. The V gene end was trimmed by 4 bases and the J gene end by 0 bases; junction bases not matched to a gene: 3. The CDR3 region is CASSRTSGNSYNEQFF. The CDR3 DNA is TGTGCCAGTAGTAGAACTAGCGGGAACTCCTACAATGAGCAGTTCTTC. Combining the CDR3 with reference TRBV19 and TRBJ2-1 gives the whole variable domain DGGITQSPKYLFRKEGQNVTLSCEQNLNHDAMYWYRQDPGQGLRLIYYSQIVNDFQKGDIAEGYSVSREKKESFPLTVTSAQKNPTAFYLCASSRTSGNSYNEQFFGPGTRLTVL.